Only one count was recorded for the clone carrying this T cell receptor (beta chain). What it binds is unknown. This sample was included in a study of shared clonotypes between healthy human individuals. Regarding the study as a whole: Since donors were few, the genetic and exposure-history diversity represented was limited.

Germline-derived CDR1 and CDR2 are SGHKS and YYEKEE (reference sequence). The CDR3 extends over 15 amino acids. V gave up 0 bases and J gave up 0 bases, with 10 bases separating them. Data came from immunoSEQ multiplex PCR; TCRdb stores just in-frame clones and leaves some out. The sample has some 490,000 clones; roughly 80% are singletons. This sequence was found in a woman aged 40 to 55 in good health. Some clones in this sample may be carry-over from other donors' samples. The chain couples TRBV5-5 to TRBJ2-7, with TRBD2 as a possible D gene (5 bases). Sequenced material: PBMCs. CDR3 nucleotide sequence: TGTGCCAGCAGCTTGGCGCCGGGGAGCTCCTACGAGCAGTACTTC. Its protein is CASSLAPGSSYEQYF.